The 13 T cell receptor beta chains in this list originate from one sample, sequenced in a study of T-cell memory formation after mild COVID-19 (dated by TCRdb to the early 2020s). The method was 5' RACE. TCRdb records Illumina NovaSeq 6000 as the sequencer. Starting from the raw public reads, TCRdb applied fastp trimming at Q25, assembled clones with MiXCR and retained in-frame beta chains. A single entry per CDR3 protein holds the most common genes and DNA from its merged rows. A total of a few hundred thousand distinct CDR3 sequences appear in this sample, 13% to 15% of them only once. The top ten hold under 25% of the sample. The sequencing input was PBMCs or a T cell subset sorted from them (not recorded which). All receptors derive from a man younger than 35 who had mild COVID-19 (a few samples of this study predate the infection). The sample titles of this study are shuffled in the database, so cell type and time point are left out; the donor was told from shared clones.

V gene TRBV12-3 or TRBV12-4 combines with J gene TRBJ1-6, with D maybe TRBD1 (5 bases). The CDR3 sequence is 16 residues long. V lost 6 bases, J lost 1 base, and 13 bases lay in between. The CDR3: CASRPGGGSYNSPLHF. CDR3 bases: TGTGCCAGCAGGCCGGGGGGAGGGTCCTATAATTCACCCCTCCACTTT.

Only a few counts were recorded for this clonotype. V is TRBV29-1 and J is TRBJ1-2; D is perhaps TRBD1 (5 bases). The V gene's germline CDR1 is SQVTM and CDR2 ANQGSEA. CDR3 size: 16 residues. Trimming took 4 bases from V and 4 from J, leaving 22 bases between them. CDR3 protein: CSVGGGREDGSYGYTF. CDR3 DNA: TGCAGCGTTGGGGGCGGCAGGGAAGATGGGAGCTATGGCTACACCTTC.

This clonotype occurred a few times. This chain joins TRBV10-3 and TRBJ1-1; D possibly corresponds to TRBD1 (5 bases). Germline CDR1 ENHRY, CDR2 SYGVKD. CDR3 length: 15 amino acids. The ends were cut back, 5 bases at V and 1 base at J, with 14 bases in the middle. CDR3 coding DNA: TGTGCCATCAGTAACCAGGGTTTCGGGAACACTGAAGCTTTCTTT. It codes for CAISNQGFGNTEAFF.

A few counts support this clonotype. The rearrangement joins TRBV4-2 to TRBJ2-7; TRBD1 matches 9 bases. The germline CDR1 and CDR2 sequences are LGHNA and YNFKEQ. The CDR3 consists of 16 residues. V lost 2 bases and J lost 1; bases outside the gene matches: 6. The CDR3 region is CASSQTTGTGSYEQYF. CDR3 coding DNA: TGTGCCAGCAGCCAAACCACCGGGACAGGGTCCTACGAGCAGTACTTC.

The V and J genes are TRBV7-3 and TRBJ2-5, with 9 bases matching TRBD2. The J segment lost 2 bases and the V segment lost 5 bases, leaving 6 bases of the junction unmatched. CDR3 length: 15 residues. CDR1 and CDR2 (germline): SGHTA, FQGTGA. The CDR3 nucleotides read TGTGCCAGCAGCCCCTCTAGCGGGACACAAGAGACCCAGTACTTC. Translated: CASSPSSGTQETQYF.

This clonotype was counted a few times. V is TRBV4-3 and J is TRBJ1-1; D perhaps matches TRBD1 (5 bases). This CDR3 is 18 amino acids long. Looked up from germline, CDR1 is LGHNA and CDR2 is YSLEER. The V end lost 0 bases, the J end lost 0 bases, and 17 bases lay between the germline ends. Here the CDR3 DNA reads TGCGCCAGCAGCCAAGACATGACAGCCCTGGGGATGAACACTGAAGCTTTCTTT. Protein product: CASSQDMTALGMNTEAFF.

The sample holds a few counts of this clonotype. V gene TRBV2 combines with J gene TRBJ2-1; D is uncertain. Looked up from germline, CDR1 is SNHLY and CDR2 is FYNNEI. The germline V and J ends were trimmed by 4 bases and 6 bases, with 1 base remaining between them. This CDR3 is built from 10 residues. The CDR3 DNA reads as TGTGCCAGCAGTGCCAATGAGCAGTTCTTC. It codes for CASSANEQFF.

This clonotype was observed many times. The CDR3 coding sequence is TGTGCCAGCAGTTTAACACCACAGTACGAGCAGTACGTC. Translation: CASSLTPQYEQYV. J is TRBJ2-7 and V is TRBV12-3 or TRBV12-4; D is uncertain. The CDR3 runs 13 residues. Trimming took off 2 bases at V and 4 bases at J, with 9 bases between the two ends.

This chain links TRBV7-9 with TRBJ2-1; TRBD1 matches at 9 bases. Germline lookup yields CDR1 SEHNR and CDR2 FQNEAQ (reference sequence). Losses at the gene ends were 4 bases for V and 3 bases for J; bases not matched to a gene: 7. The CDR3 runs to 16 residues. CDR3 residues: CASSSRGQGNYNEQFF. The CDR3 DNA follows: TGTGCCAGCAGCTCGAGGGGACAGGGTAACTACAATGAGCAGTTCTTC.

V and J are TRBV9 and TRBJ2-7; 7 nucleotides line up with TRBD1. The V gene end was trimmed by 3 bases and the J gene end by 4 bases; junction bases not matched to a gene: 7. This CDR3 is 14 amino acids long. Germline CDR1 and CDR2: SGDLS and YYNGEE. The CDR3 DNA is TGTGCCAGCAGCGCACCGGGACAGAGATACGAGCAGTACTTC. Residues: CASSAPGQRYEQYF.

This clonotype was recorded a few times. The chain has TRBV6-2 or TRBV6-3 and TRBJ2-6; D gene ambiguous. Germline assignment: CDR1 MNHEY and CDR2 SVGEGT. Between the trimmed V and J ends, which lost 6 bases and 5 bases, there was a span of 20 bases. The CDR3 length is 17 residues. The CDR3 DNA follows: TGTGCCAGCAGATCCCGGGCCCCCCAGCGTTGGGCCAACGTCCTGACTTTC. This encodes CASRSRAPQRWANVLTF.

This clonotype was detected ten times or more. V is TRBV12-5 and J is TRBJ2-7, with D perhaps being TRBD1 or TRBD2 (5 bases each). Germline-derived CDR1 and CDR2 are LGHNT and FRNRAP. Between the trimmed V and J ends, which lost 0 bases and 2 bases, there was a span of 17 bases. The CDR3 loop spans 17 amino acids. DNA of the CDR3: TGTGCTAGTGGTTTGGTACGATTGACAGCGGAACCCTACGAGCAGTACTTC. It encodes CASGLVRLTAEPYEQYF.

This clonotype turned up a few times. The chain is built from TRBV29-1 and TRBJ2-7; 8 bases align to TRBD1. The trim removed 4 bases at V and 6 bases at J, leaving 11 bases unmatched. The CDR3 totals 14 residues. Germline values: CDR1 SQVTM, CDR2 ANQGSEA. CDR3 loop: CSVVGQARICEQYV. CDR3 nucleotide sequence: TGCAGCGTTGTGGGACAGGCCCGGATCTGCGAGCAGTACGTC.